By sample fraction, the clone carrying this T cell receptor (delta chain) is large. The sample holds other DNA sequences that translate to the same CDR3. TCRdb reran clone calling via CATT on the reads. The sample shows around 3,500 delta-chain clones, under 0.35% of them seen only once. This record comes from a study of gamma-delta chains in newborns, infants, children. Study summary: Polyclonal expansion of innate γδ T cells after birth follows microbial exposure.

V trimming: 3 bases; J trimming: 0 bases; junction bases outside the gene matches: 2. The CDR3 runs to 17 residues. The germline gives CDR1 GEAIGNYY, CDR2 EKD. The V and J genes are TRDV2 and TRDJ3, with 9 bases identical to TRDD3. This sequence originates from a child who was a newborn, infant or young child, either healthy, febrile or measles-vaccinated (not recorded which). Source material: blood. The CDR3 DNA reads as TGTGCCTGTGACTACTGGGGGAGCTCCTGGGACACCCGACAGATGTTTTTC. Protein sequence: CACDYWGSSWDTRQMFF.